The 6 T cell receptor beta chains below were found in one sample sequenced in a study of blood T cell repertoires in COVID-19. The assay was immunoSEQ multiplex PCR, and TCRdb's table has in-frame clones only and misses some. The sample includes fewer than 400,000 clones, approximately 86% of them seen just once. Specimen: peripheral blood. These TCRs come from a human donor in a cohort sampled during active COVID-19.

The rearrangement links TRBV9 to TRBJ2-7, with TRBD2 identical over 7 bases. CDR1 is SGDLS and CDR2 is YYNGEE in the germline V gene. CDR3 length: 14 amino acids. Trimming took 0 bases from V and 5 from J; bases not matched to a gene: 5. Here the CDR3 DNA reads TGTGCCAGCAGCGTAGGATGGGAGGGAAACGAGCAGTACTTC. It specifies CASSVGWEGNEQYF.

The V call is TRBV28, the J call TRBJ1-1; D is unresolved. V lost 4 bases, J lost 5 bases, and 17 bases lay in between. Per germline, CDR1 MDHEN and CDR2 SYDVKM. This CDR3 is built from 15 residues. The CDR3 nucleotides read TGTGCCAGCAGTTCCTGGGAGGGCCGGAGGACTGAAGCTTTCTTT. Encoded protein: CASSSWEGRRTEAFF.

The chain employs TRBV6-5 and TRBJ2-7; perhaps TRBD2 as D (5 bases). Germline V CDR1 and CDR2: MNHEY, SVGAGI. This CDR3 is 15 amino acids long. V was trimmed by 0 bases and J by 8 bases, leaving 17 bases between them. CDR3 bases: TGTGCCAGCAGTTACTCGACGGCCCGAGGGAATAAGCAGTACTTC. Translating it yields CASSYSTARGNKQYF.

The V call is TRBV3-1 (or the pseudogene TRBV3-2), the J call TRBJ1-1; 8 bases map to TRBD1. The CDR3 spans 14 residues. Per the germline V gene, CDR1 is LGHDT and CDR2 is YNNKEL (reference sequence). Trimming removed 6 bases from V and 2 bases from J; junction bases left unmatched: 5. The CDR3 DNA reads TGTGCCAGCAGATCGGACAGGGTTAACACTGAAGCTTTCTTT. Protein product: CASRSDRVNTEAFF.

The rearrangement links TRBV19 to TRBJ2-3, with TRBD2 matching over 8 bases. CDR1 and CDR2 (germline): LNHDA, SQIVND (reference sequence). The V segment lost 6 bases and the J segment 2 bases; nucleotides outside the gene matches: 4. CDR3 size: 14 residues. The CDR3 region is CASRRGGDTDTQYF. CDR3 nucleotide sequence: TGTGCCAGTAGACGGGGGGGGGACACAGATACGCAGTATTTT.

This sequence joins TRBV24-1 and TRBJ2-7; TRBD1 is a possible D gene (5 bases). The CDR3 loop spans 18 amino acids. Germline V gene sequence: CDR1 KGHDR, CDR2 SFDVKD. V was trimmed by 2 bases and J by 5 bases, leaving 24 bases between them. The CDR3 DNA follows: TGTGCCACCAGTGATTCCAACTTGGGGCAAAGGGGCCTGAACGAGCAGTACTTC. Protein product: CATSDSNLGQRGLNEQYF.